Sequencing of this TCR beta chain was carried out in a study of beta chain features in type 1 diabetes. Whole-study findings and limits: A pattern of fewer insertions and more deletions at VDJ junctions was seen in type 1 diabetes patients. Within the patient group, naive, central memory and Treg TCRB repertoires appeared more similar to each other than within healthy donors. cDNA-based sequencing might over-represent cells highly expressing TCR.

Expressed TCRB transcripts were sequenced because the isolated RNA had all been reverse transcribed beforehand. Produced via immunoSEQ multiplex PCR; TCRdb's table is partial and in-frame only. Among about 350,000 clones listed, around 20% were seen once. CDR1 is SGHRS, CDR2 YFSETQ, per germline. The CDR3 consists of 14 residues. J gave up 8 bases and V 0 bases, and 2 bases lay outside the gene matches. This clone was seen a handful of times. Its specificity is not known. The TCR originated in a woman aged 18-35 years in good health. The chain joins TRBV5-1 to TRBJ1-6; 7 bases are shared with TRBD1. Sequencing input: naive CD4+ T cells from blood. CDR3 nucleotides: TGCGCCAGCAGCTTGGACAGGGGCCATTCACCCCTCCACTTT. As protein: CASSLDRGHSPLHF. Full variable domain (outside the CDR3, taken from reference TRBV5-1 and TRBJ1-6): KAGVTQTPRYLIKTRGQQVTLSCSPISGHRSVSWYQQTPGQGLQFLFEYFSETQRNKGNFPGRFSGRQFSNSRSEMNVSTLELGDSALYLCASSLDRGHSPLHFGNGTRLTVT.